Listed here are 5 T cell receptor beta chains from one sample, sequenced in a study of human T cells and chemical hapten exposure. TCRdb re-called the RACE reads through MiXCR, storing one row per CDR3 protein. The table shows roughly 100,000 distinct CDR3 sequences, with less than 40% occurring only once. Time point: patch test 3, about 24 weeks after DPC sensitization. The treatment denotes: therapeutic diphenylcyclopropenone sensitization with weekly scalp DPC. This specimen was whole blood, taken in connection with sensitization to the hapten diphenylcyclopropenone (DPC). Receptors were obtained from a man aged 40-49 years with alopecia areata. Some clones in this sample may be carry-over from other donors' samples.

This clonotype was picked up a small number of times. The genes are TRBV7-2 and TRBJ2-1; 9 bases match TRBD2. The length of the CDR3 is 15 residues. From germline, CDR1 is SGHTA and CDR2 FQGNSA. Trimming removed 5 bases from V and 10 bases from J; junction bases left unmatched: 12. For the CDR3, the DNA is TGTGCCAGCAGCAGCTATTCCGGGACTAGCTACGAGCAGTTCTTC. It specifies CASSSYSGTSYEQFF.

The sample holds a few counts of this clonotype. The rearrangement uses TRBV13 and TRBJ2-3, with D possibly TRBD1 on 5 matching bases. Between the trimmed V and J ends, which lost 5 bases and 1 base, there was a span of 10 bases. CDR1 and CDR2 from the germline V gene are PRHDT and FYEKMQ (reference sequence). This CDR3 comprises 14 residues. DNA for the CDR3: TGTGCCAGCAGCAACCCGACAGGCACAGATACGCAGTATTTT. It codes for CASSNPTGTDTQYF.

The chain joins TRBV10-3 to TRBJ2-1; 7 nucleotides align to TRBD2. The CDR3 sequence is 18 residues long. Germline V gene lookup returns CDR1 ENHRY and CDR2 SYGVKD. Trimming at V came to 0 bases and at J to 5 bases, leaving 13 bases not matched to a gene. The CDR3 loop is CAISESKGWRERDNEQFF. CDR3 bases: TGTGCCATCAGTGAGTCGAAGGGATGGCGGGAGAGGGACAATGAGCAGTTCTTC.

V usage is TRBV7-2 and J usage is TRBJ2-6; D may be TRBD2 (6 bases). V gave up 3 bases and J gave up 4 bases, with 13 bases separating them. From germline, CDR1 is SGHTA and CDR2 FQGNSA. The CDR3 is made up of 16 amino acids. This chain's CDR3 is CASSFPRGRGANVLTF. CDR3 bases: TGTGCCAGCAGCTTCCCCCGAGGGAGGGGGGCCAACGTCCTGACTTTC.

This chain joins TRBV12-3 or TRBV12-4 and TRBJ1-2; D unclear. CDR3 length: 13 amino acids. V gave up 3 bases and J gave up 7 bases, with 12 bases separating them. Here the CDR3 reads CASSFEGSGGYTF. The CDR3 DNA follows: TGTGCCAGCAGTTTCGAGGGATCGGGTGGCTACACCTTC.